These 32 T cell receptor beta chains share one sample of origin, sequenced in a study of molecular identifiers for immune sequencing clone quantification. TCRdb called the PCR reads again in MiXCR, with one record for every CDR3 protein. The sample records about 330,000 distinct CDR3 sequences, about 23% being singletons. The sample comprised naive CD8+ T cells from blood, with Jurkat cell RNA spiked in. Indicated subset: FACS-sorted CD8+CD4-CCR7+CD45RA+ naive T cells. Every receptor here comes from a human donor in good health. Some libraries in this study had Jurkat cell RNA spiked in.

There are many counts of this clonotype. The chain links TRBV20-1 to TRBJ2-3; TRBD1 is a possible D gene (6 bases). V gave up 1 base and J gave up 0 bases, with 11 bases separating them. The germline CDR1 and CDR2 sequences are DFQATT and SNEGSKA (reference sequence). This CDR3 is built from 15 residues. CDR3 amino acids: CSARVWDKSTDTQYF. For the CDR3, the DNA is TGCAGTGCTAGAGTTTGGGACAAGAGCACAGATACGCAGTATTTT.

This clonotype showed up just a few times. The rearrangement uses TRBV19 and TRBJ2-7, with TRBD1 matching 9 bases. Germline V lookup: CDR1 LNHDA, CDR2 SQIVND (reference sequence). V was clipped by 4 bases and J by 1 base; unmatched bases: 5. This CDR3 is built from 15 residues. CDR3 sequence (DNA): TGTGCCAGTAGTACCTCCGGGACAGGGTCCTACGAGCAGTACTTC. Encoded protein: CASSTSGTGSYEQYF.

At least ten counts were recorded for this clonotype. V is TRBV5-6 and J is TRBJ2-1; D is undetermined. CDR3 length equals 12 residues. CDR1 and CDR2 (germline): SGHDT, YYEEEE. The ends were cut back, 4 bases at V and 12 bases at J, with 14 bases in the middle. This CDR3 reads CASSPWTGRQFF. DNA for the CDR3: TGTGCCAGCAGCCCCTGGACCGGTCGGCAGTTCTTC.

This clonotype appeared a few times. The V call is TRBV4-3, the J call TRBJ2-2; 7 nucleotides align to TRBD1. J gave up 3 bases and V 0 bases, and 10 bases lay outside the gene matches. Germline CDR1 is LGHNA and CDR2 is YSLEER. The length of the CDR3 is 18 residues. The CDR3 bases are TGCGCCAGCAGCCAAGACGAGATCAGGGGGTCGTACACCGGGGAGCTGTTTTTT. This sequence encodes CASSQDEIRGSYTGELFF.

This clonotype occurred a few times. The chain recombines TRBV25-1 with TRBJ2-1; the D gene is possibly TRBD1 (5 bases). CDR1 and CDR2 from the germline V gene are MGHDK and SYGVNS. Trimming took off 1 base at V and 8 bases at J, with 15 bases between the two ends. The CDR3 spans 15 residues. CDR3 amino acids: CASSELMGIGDEQFF. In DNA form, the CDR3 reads TGTGCCAGCAGTGAATTGATGGGGATAGGGGATGAGCAGTTCTTC.

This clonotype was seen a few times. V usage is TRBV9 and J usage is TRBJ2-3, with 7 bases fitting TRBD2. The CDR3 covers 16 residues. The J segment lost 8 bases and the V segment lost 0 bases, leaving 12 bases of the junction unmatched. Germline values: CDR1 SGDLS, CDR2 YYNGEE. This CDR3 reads CASSVEAGAGLATQYF. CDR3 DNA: TGTGCCAGCAGCGTAGAGGCTGGAGCGGGACTGGCTACGCAGTATTTT.

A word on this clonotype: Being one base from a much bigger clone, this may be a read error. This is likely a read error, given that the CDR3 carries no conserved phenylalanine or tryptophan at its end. The CDR3 nucleotides read TGTGCCAGCAGCCTCCAGCCGGGACAGGGGGTAGAGACCCAGTACTCC. Translating gives CASSLQPGQGVETQYS. The chain employs TRBV3-1 and TRBJ2-5; 11 bases agree with TRBD1. J lost 4 bases, V lost 4 bases, and 8 bases had no gene match. Germline CDR1 is LGHDT and CDR2 is YNNKEL (reference sequence). This CDR3 region has 16 residues.

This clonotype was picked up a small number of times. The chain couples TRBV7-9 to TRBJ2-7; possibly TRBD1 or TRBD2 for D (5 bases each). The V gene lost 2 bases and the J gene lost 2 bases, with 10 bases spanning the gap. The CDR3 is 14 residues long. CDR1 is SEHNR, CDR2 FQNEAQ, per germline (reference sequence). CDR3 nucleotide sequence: TGTGCCAGCAGCTTACCCGGGGCCGCCTACGAGCAGTACTTC. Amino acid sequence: CASSLPGAAYEQYF.

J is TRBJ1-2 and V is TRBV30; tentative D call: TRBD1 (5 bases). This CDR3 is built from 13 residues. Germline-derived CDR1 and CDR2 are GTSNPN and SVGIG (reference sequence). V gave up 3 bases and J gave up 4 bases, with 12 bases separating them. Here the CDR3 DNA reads TGTGCCTGGAGGAGGGACGGGAGCTATGGCTACACCTTC. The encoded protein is CAWRRDGSYGYTF.

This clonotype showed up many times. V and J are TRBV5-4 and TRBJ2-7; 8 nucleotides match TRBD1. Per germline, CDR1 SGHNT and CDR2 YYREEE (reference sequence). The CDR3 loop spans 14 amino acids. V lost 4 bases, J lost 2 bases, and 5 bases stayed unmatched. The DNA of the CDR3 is TGTGCCAGCAGCCCGGGGACAGGTCCCTACGAGCAGTACTTC. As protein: CASSPGTGPYEQYF. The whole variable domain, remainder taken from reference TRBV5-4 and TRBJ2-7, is ETGVTQSPTHLIKTRGQQVTLRCSSQSGHNTVSWYQQALGQGPQFIFQYYREEENGRGNFPPRFSGLQFPNYSSELNVNALELDDSALYLCASSPGTGPYEQYFGPGTRLTVT.

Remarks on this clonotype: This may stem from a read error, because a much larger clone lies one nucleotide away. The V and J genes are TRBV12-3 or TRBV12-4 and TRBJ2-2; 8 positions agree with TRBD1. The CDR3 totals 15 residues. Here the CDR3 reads CASSFDRGDTGGLFF. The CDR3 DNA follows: TGTGCCAGCAGTTTCGACAGGGGTGACACCGGGGGGCTGTTTTTT.

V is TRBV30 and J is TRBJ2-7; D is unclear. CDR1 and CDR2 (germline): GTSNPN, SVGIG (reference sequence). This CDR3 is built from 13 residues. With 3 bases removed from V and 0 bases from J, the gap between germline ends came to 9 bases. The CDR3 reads CAWRVRSSYEQYF. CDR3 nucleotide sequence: TGTGCCTGGAGAGTAAGGAGCTCCTACGAGCAGTACTTC. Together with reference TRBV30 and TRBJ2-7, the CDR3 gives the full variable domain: SQTIHQWPATLVQPVGSPLSLECTVEGTSNPNLYWYRQAAGRGLQLLFYSVGIGQISSEVPQNLSASRPQDRQFILSSKKLLLSDSGFYLCAWRVRSSYEQYFGPGTRLTVT.

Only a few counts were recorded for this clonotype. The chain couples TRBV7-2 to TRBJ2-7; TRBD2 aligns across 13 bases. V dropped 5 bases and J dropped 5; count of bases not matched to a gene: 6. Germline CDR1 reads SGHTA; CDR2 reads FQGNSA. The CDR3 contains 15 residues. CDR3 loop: CASSRWTSGSHEQYF. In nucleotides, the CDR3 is TGTGCCAGCAGCCGTTGGACTAGCGGGAGCCACGAGCAGTACTTC.

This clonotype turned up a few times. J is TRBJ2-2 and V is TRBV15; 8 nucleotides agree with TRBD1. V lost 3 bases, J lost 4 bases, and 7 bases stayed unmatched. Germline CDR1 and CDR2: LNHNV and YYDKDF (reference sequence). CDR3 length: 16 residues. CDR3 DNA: TGTGCCACCAGCAGGGCCCAGACAGGGGTCACCGGGGAGCTGTTTTTT. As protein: CATSRAQTGVTGELFF.

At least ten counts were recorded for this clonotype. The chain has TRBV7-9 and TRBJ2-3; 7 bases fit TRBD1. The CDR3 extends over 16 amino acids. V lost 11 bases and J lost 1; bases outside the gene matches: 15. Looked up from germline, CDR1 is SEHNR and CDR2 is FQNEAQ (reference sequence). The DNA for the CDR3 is TGTGCCTTGGGCGCGGAGAACAGGGGAGGCACAGATACGCAGTATTTT. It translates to CALGAENRGGTDTQYF. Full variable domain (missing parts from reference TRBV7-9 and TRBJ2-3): DTGVSQNPRHKITKRGQNVTFRCDPISEHNRLYWYRQTLGQGPEFLTYFQNEAQLEKSRLLSDRFSAERPKGSFSTLEIQRTEQGDSAMYLCALGAENRGGTDTQYFGPGTRLTVL.

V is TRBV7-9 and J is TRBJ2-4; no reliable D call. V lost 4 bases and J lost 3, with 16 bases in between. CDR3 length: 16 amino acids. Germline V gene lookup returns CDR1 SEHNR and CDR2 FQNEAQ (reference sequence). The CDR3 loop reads CASSSPTGRSKNIQYF. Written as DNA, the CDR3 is TGTGCCAGCAGCTCTCCGACGGGCAGAAGCAAAAACATTCAGTACTTC.

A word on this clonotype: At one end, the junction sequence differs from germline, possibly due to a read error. The CDR3 loop is CASSLLSGRLGPNTEAFF. The CDR3 DNA reads TGTGCCAGCAGCTTGCTGAGTGGTCGCCTGGGCCCGAACACTGAAGCTTTCTTT. The rearrangement uses TRBV5-3 and TRBJ1-1; D call uncertain. TRBV5-3 is given ORF status, its function remaining uncertain. The CDR3 contains 18 residues.

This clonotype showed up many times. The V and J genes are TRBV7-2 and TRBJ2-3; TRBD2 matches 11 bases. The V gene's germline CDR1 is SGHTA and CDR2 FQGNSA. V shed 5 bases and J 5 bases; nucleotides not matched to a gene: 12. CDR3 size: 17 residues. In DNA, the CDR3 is TGTGCCAGCAGCCCCAGCCCACTAGCGGGGGTAATAGATACGCAGTATTTT. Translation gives CASSPSPLAGVIDTQYF.

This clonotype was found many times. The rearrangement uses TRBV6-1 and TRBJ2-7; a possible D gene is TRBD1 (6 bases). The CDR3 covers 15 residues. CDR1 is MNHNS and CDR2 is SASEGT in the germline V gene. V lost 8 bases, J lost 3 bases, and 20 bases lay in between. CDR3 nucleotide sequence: TGTGCCAGCGGCCTGAACAGGGCCTTAAACTACGAGCAGTACTTC. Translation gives CASGLNRALNYEQYF.

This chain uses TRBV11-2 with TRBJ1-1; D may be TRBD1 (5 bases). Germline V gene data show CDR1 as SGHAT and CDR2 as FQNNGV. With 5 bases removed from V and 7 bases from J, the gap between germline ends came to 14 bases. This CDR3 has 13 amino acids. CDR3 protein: CASSPGAQDEAFF. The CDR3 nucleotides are TGTGCCAGCAGCCCCGGGGCCCAGGATGAAGCTTTCTTT.

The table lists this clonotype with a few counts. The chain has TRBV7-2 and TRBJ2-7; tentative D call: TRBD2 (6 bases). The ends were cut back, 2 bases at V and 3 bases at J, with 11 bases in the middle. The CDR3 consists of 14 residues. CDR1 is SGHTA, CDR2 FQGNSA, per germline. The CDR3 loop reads CASSLYGSGYEQYF. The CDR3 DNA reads TGTGCCAGCAGCTTATACGGGAGTGGCTACGAGCAGTACTTC.

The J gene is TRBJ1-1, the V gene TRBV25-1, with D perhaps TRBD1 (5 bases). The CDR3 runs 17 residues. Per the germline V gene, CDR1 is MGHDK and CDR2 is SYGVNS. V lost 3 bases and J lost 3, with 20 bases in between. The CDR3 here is CASSEGRDGVRDTEAFF. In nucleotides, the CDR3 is TGTGCCAGCAGTGAGGGGAGGGACGGCGTTCGGGACACTGAAGCTTTCTTT. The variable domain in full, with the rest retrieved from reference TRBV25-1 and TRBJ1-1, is EADIYQTPRYLVIGTGKKITLECSQTMGHDKMYWYQQDPGMELHLIHYSYGVNSTEKGDLSSESTVSRIRTEHFPLTLESARPSHTSQYLCASSEGRDGVRDTEAFFGQGTRLTVV.

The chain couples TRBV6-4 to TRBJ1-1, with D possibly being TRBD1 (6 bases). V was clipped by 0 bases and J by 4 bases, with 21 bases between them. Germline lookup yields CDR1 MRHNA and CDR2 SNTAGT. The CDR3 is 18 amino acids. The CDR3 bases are TGTGCCAGCAGTGACTCAGGACTACAGGGAGGGCGGTTCACTGAAGCTTTCTTT. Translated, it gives CASSDSGLQGGRFTEAFF.

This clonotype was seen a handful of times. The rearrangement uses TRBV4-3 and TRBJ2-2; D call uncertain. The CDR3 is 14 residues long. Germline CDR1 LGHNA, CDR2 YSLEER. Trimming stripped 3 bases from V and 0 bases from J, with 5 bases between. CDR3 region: CASSHLANTGELFF. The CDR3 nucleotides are TGCGCCAGCAGCCATTTAGCGAACACCGGGGAGCTGTTTTTT.

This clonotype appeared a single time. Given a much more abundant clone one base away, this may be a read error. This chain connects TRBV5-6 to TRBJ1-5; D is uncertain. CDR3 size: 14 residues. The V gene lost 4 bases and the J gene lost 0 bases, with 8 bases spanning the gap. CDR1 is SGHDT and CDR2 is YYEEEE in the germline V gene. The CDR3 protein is CASSVSDSNQPQHF. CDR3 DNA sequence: TGTGCCAGCAGCGTGTCGGATAGCAATCAGCCCCAGCATTTT.

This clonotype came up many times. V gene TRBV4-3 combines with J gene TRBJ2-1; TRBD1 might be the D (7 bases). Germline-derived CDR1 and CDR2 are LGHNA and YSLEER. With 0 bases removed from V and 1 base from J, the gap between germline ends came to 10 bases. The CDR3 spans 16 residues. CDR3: CASSQDQGGSYNEQFF. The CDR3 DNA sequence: TGCGCCAGCAGCCAAGATCAGGGGGGTTCCTACAATGAGCAGTTCTTC.

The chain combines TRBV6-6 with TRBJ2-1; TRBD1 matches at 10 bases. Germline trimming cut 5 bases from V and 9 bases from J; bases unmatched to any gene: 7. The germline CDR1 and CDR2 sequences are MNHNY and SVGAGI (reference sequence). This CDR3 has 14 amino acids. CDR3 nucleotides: TGTGCCAGCAGTGGGACAGGGGTTGGAGGTGAGCAGTTCTTC. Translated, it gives CASSGTGVGGEQFF.

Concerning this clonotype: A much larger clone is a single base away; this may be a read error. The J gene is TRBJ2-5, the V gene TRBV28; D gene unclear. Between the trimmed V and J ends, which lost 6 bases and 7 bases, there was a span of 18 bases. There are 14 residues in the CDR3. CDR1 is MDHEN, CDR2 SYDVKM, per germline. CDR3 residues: CASSRVGVLVTQYF. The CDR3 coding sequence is TGTGCCAGCAGCCGCGTTGGGGTCTTGGTGACCCAGTACTTC.

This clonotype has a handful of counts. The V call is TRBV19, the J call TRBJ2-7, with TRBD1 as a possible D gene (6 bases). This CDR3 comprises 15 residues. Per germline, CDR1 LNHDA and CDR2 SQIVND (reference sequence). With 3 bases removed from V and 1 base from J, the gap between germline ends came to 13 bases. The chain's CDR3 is CASSIQDSRSYEQYF. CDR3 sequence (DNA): TGTGCCAGTAGTATTCAGGACAGCCGATCCTACGAGCAGTACTTC.

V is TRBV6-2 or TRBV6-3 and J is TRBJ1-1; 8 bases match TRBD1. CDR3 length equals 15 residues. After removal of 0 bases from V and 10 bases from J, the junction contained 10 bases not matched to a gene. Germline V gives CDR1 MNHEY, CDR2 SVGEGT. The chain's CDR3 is CASSYSMTGVGVAFF. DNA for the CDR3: TGTGCCAGCAGTTACTCGATGACAGGGGTTGGAGTAGCTTTCTTT.

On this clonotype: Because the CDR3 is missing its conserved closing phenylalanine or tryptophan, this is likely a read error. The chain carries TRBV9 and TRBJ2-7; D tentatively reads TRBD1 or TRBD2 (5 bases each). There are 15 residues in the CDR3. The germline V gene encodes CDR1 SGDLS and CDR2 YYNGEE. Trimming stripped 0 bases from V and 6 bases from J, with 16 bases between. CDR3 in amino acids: CASSVAVQDGGEQYL. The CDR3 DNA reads TGTGCCAGCAGCGTAGCCGTCCAGGATGGGGGCGAGCAGTACCTC.

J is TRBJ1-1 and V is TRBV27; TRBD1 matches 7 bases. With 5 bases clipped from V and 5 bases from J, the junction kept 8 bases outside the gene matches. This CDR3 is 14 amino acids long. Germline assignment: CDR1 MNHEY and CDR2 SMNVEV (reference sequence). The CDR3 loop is CASSIGGAWTEAFF. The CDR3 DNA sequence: TGTGCCAGCAGTATAGGGGGCGCGTGGACTGAAGCTTTCTTT.